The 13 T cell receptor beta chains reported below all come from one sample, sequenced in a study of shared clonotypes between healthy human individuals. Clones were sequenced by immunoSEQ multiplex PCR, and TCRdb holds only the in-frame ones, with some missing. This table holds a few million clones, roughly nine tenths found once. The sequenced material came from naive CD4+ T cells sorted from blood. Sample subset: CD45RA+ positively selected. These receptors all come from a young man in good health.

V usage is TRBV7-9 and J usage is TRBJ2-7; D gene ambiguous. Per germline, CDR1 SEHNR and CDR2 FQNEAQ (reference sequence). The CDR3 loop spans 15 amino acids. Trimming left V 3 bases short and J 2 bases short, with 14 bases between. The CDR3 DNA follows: TGTGCCAGCAGCTTTCGAACCGCAGGAGCCTACGAGCAGTACTTC. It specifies CASSFRTAGAYEQYF.

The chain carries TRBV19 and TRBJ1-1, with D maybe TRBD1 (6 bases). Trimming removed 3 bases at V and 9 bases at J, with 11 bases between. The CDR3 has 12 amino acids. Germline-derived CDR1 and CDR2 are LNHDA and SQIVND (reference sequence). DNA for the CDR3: TGTGCCAGTAGTATCCACAGGGAGAAAGCTTTCTTT. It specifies CASSIHREKAFF. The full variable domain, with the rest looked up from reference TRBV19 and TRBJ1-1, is DGGITQSPKYLFRKEGQNVTLSCEQNLNHDAMYWYRQDPGQGLRLIYYSQIVNDFQKGDIAEGYSVSREKKESFPLTVTSAQKNPTAFYLCASSIHREKAFFGQGTRLTVV.

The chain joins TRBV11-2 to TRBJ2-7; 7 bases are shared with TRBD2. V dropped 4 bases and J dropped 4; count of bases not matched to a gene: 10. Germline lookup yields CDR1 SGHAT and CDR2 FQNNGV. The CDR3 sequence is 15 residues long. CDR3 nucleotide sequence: TGTGCCAGCAGCTCCCGGGAGCGGGGACCGTACGAGCAGTACTTC. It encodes CASSSRERGPYEQYF.

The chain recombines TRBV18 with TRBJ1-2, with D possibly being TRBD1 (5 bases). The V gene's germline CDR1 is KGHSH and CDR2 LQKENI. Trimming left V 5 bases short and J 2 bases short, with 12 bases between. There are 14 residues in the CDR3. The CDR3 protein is CASSDQTANYGYTF. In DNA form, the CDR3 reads TGTGCCAGCTCAGATCAGACAGCGAACTATGGCTACACCTTC. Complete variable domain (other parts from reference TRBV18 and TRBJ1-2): NAGVMQNPRHLVRRRGQEARLRCSPMKGHSHVYWYRQLPEEGLKFMVYLQKENIIDESGMPKERFSAEFPKEGPSILRIQQVVRGDSAAYFCASSDQTANYGYTFGSGTRLTVV.

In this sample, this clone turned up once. The CDR3 DNA sequence: TGTGCCAGCAGCCCCGGACAGGGGGCGATCGGCTATGGCTACACCTTC. Translated, it gives CASSPGQGAIGYGYTF. V is TRBV7-9 and J is TRBJ1-2; 11 nucleotides match TRBD1. The V gene end was trimmed by 5 bases and the J gene end by 4 bases; junction bases not matched to a gene: 9. From germline, CDR1 is SEHNR and CDR2 FQNEAQ (reference sequence). CDR3 size: 16 residues.

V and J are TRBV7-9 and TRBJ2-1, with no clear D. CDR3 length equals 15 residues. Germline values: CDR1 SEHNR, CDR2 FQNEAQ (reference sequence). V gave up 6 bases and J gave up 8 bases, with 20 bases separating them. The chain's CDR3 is CASSPRSSQGHEQFF. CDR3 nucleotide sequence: TGTGCCAGCAGTCCCAGGTCCTCCCAAGGTCATGAGCAGTTCTTC.

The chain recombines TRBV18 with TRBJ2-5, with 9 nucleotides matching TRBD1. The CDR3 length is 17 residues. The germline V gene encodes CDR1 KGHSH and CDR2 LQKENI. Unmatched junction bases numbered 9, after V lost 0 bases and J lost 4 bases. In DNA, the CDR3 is TGTGCCAGCTCACCACCAATTGGGACAGGGATGGGAGAGACCCAGTACTTC. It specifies CASSPPIGTGMGETQYF.

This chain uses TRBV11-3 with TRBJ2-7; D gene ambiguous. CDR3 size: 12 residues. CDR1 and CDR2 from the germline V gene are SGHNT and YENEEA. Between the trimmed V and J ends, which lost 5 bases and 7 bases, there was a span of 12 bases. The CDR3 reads CASSSQMGEQYF. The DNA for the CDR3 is TGTGCCAGCAGCAGTCAAATGGGGGAGCAGTACTTC.

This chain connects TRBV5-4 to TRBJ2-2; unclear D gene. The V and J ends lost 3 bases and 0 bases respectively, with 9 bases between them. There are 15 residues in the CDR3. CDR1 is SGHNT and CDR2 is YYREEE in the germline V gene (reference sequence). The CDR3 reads CASSSGRTNTGELFF. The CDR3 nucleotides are TGTGCCAGCAGCTCAGGACGGACGAACACCGGGGAGCTGTTTTTT.

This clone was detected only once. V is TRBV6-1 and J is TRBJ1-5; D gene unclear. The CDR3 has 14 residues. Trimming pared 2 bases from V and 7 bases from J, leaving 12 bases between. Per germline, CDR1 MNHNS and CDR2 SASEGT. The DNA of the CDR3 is TGTGCCAGCAGTGAACCAACCGGCCCGCAGCCCCAGCATTTT. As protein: CASSEPTGPQPQHF.

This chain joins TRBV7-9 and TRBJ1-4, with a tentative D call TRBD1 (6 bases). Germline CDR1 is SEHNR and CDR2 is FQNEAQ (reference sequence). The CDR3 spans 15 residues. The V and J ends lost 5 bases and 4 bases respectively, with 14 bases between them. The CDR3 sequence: CASSENRALNEKLFF. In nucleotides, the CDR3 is TGTGCCAGCAGCGAAAACAGGGCCCTTAATGAAAAACTGTTTTTT.

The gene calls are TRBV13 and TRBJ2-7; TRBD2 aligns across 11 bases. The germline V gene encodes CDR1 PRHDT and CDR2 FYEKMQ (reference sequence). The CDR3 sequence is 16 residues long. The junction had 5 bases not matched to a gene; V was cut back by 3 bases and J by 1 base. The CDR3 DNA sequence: TGTGCCAGCAGCTTTGGCACTAGCGGGAGATCCTACGAGCAGTACTTC. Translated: CASSFGTSGRSYEQYF.

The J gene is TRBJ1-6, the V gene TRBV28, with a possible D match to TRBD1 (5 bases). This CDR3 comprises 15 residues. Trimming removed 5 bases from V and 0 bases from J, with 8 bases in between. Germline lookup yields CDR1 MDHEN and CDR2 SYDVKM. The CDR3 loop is CASSAGTSYNSPLHF. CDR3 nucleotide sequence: TGTGCCAGCAGTGCAGGGACCTCCTATAATTCACCCCTCCACTTT. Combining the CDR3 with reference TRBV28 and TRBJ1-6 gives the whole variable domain DVKVTQSSRYLVKRTGEKVFLECVQDMDHENMFWYRQDPGLGLRLIYFSYDVKMKEKGDIPEGYSVSREKKERFSLILESASTNQTSMYLCASSAGTSYNSPLHFGNGTRLTVT.